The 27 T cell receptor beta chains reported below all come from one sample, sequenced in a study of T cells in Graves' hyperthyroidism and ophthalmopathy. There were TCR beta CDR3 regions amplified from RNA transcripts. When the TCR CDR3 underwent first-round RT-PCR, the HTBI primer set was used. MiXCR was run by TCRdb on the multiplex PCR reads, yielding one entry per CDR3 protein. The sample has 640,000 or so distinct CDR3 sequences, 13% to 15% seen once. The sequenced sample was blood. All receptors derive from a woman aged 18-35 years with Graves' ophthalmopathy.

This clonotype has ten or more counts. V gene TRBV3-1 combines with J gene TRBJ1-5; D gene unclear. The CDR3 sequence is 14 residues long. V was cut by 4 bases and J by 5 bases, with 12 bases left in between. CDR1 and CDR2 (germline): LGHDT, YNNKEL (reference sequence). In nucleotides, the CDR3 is TGTGCCAGCAGCCCGATGGAAGAGGATCAGCCCCAGCATTTT. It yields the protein CASSPMEEDQPQHF. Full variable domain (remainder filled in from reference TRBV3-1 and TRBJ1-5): DTAVSQTPKYLVTQMGNDKSIKCEQNLGHDTMYWYKQDSKKFLKIMFSYNNKELIINETVPNRFSPKSPDKAHLNLHINSLELGDSAVYFCASSPMEEDQPQHFGDGTRLSIL.

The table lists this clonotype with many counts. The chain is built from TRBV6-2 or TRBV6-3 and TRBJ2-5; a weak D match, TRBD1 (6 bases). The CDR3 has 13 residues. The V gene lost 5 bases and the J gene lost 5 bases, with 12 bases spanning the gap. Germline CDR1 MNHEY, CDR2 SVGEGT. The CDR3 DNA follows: TGTGCCAGCAGTGCCGGGACAAGGGAGACCCAGTACTTC. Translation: CASSAGTRETQYF.

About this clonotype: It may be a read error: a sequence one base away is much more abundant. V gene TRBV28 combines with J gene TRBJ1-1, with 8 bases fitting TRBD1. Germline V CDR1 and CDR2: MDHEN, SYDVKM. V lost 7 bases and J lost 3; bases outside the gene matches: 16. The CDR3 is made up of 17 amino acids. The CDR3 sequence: CASTLRVGQGRDTEAFF. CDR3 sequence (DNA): TGTGCCAGCACCCTGCGGGTTGGACAGGGACGGGACACTGAAGCTTTCTTT.

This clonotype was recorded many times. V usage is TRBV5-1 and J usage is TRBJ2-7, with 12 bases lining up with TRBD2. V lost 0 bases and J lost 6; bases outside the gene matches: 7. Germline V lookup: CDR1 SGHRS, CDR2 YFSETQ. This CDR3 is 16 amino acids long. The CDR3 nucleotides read TGCGCCAGCAGCTTGGTGGCGACTAGCGGGAGTGGCGAGCAGTACTTC. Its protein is CASSLVATSGSGEQYF.

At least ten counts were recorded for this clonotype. CDR3 nucleotides: TGTGCCAGCAGTGTAGCACAGGGGGCGTCGGGCACAGATACGCAGTATTTT. Protein: CASSVAQGASGTDTQYF. J is TRBJ2-3 and V is TRBV27; 9 positions agree with TRBD1. Germline-derived CDR1 and CDR2 are MNHEY and SMNVEV (reference sequence). V shed 5 bases and J 1 base; nucleotides not matched to a gene: 10. The CDR3 covers 17 residues.

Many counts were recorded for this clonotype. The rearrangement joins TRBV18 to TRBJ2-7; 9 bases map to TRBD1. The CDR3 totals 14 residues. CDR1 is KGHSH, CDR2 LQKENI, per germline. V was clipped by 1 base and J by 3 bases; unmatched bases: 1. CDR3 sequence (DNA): TGTGCCAGCTCACCACGGGGACAGGGCTACGAGCAGTACTTC. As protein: CASSPRGQGYEQYF.

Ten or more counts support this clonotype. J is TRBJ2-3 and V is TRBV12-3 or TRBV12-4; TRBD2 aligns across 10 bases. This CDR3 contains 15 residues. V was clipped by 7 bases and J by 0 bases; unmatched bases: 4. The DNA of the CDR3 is TGTGCCAGCAATCTAGCGGGGGTTAGCACAGATACGCAGTATTTT. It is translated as CASNLAGVSTDTQYF.

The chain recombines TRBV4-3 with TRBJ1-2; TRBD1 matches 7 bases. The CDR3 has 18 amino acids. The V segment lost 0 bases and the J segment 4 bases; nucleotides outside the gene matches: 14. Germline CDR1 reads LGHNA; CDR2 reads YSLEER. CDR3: CASSQDRQGRLGGYGYTF. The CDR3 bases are TGCGCCAGCAGCCAAGACCGACAGGGCCGTTTGGGGGGCTATGGCTACACCTTC.

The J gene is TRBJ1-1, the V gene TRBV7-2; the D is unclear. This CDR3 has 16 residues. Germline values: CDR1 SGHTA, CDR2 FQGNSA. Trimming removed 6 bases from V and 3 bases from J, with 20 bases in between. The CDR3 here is CASSTALPGLDTEAFF. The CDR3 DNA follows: TGTGCCAGCAGTACGGCCCTGCCGGGGTTGGACACTGAAGCTTTCTTT.

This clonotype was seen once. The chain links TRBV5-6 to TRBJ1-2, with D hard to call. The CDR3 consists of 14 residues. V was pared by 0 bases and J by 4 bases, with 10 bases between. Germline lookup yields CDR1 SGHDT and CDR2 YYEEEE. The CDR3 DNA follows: TGTGCCAGCAGCTTGGATGTAGGACCCTATGGCTACACCTTC. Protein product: CASSLDVGPYGYTF.

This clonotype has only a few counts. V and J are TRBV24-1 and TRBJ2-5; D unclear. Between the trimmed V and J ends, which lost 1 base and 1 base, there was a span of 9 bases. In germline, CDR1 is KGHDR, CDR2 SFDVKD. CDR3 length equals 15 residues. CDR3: CATSDLTGPQETQYF. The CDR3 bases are TGTGCCACCAGTGATTTAACCGGTCCCCAAGAGACCCAGTACTTC.

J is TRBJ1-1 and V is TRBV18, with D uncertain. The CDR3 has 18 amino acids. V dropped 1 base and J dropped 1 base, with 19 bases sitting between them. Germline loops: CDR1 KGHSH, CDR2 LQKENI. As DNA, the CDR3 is TGTGCCAGCTCACCACTGGGGATTGGTAGTACGGAGAACACTGAAGCTTTCTTT. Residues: CASSPLGIGSTENTEAFF.

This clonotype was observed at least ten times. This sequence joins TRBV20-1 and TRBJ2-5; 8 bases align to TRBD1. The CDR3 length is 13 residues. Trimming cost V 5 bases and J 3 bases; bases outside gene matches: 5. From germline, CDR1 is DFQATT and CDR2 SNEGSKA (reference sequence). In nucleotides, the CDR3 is TGCAGTGCTTCCGGGACAGGCAAAGAGACCCAGTACTTC. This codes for CSASGTGKETQYF.

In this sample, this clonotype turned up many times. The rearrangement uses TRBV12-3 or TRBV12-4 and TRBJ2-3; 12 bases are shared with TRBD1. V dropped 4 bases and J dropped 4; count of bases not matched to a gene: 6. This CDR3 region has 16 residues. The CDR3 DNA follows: TGTGCCAGCAGTTCCCAGGGACAGGGGGCATCAGATACGCAGTATTTT. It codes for CASSSQGQGASDTQYF.

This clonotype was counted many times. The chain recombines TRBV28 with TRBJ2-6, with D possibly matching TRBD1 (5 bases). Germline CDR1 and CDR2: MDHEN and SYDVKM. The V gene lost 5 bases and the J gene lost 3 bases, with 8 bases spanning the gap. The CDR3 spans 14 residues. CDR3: CASSPGYGANVLTF. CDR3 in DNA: TGTGCCAGCAGTCCAGGGTATGGGGCCAACGTCCTGACTTTC.

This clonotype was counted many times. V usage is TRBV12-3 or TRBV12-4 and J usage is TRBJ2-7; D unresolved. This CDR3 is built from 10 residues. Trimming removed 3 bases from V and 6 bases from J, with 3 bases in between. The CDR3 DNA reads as TGTGCCAGCAGTTTCAGCGAGCAGTACTTC. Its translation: CASSFSEQYF.

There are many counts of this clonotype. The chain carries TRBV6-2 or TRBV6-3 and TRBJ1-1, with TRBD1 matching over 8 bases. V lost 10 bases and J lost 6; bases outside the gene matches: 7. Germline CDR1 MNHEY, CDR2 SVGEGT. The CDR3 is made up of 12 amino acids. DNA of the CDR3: TGTGCCACAAGACAGGGGAGCGCTGAAGCTTTCTTT. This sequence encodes CATRQGSAEAFF.

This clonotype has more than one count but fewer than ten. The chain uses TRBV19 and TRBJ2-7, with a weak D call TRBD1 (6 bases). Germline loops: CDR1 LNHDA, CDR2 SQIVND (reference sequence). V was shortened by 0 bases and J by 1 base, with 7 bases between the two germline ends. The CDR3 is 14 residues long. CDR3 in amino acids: CASSIERGSYEQYF. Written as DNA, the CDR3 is TGTGCCAGTAGTATAGAGAGGGGGTCCTACGAGCAGTACTTC.

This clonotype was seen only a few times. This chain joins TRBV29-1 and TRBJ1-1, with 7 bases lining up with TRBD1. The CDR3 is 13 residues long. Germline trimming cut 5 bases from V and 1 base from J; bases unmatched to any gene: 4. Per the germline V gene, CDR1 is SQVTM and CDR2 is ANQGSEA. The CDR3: CSVNRGGNTEAFF. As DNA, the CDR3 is TGCAGCGTTAACAGGGGCGGGAACACTGAAGCTTTCTTT.

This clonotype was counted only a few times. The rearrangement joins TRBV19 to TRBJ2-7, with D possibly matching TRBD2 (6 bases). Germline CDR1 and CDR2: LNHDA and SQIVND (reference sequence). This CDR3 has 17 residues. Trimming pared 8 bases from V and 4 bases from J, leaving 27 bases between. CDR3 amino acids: CASSQGLINFQRYEQYF. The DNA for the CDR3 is TGTGCCAGTTCGCAGGGACTTATAAACTTCCAACGATACGAGCAGTACTTC. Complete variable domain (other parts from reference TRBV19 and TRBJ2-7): DGGITQSPKYLFRKEGQNVTLSCEQNLNHDAMYWYRQDPGQGLRLIYYSQIVNDFQKGDIAEGYSVSREKKESFPLTVTSAQKNPTAFYLCASSQGLINFQRYEQYFGPGTRLTVT.

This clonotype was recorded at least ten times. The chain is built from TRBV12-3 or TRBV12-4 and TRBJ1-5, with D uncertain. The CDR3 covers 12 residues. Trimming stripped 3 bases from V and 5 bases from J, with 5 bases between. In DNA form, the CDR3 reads TGTGCCAGCAGTTTCGCCCATCAGCCCCAGCATTTT. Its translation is CASSFAHQPQHF.

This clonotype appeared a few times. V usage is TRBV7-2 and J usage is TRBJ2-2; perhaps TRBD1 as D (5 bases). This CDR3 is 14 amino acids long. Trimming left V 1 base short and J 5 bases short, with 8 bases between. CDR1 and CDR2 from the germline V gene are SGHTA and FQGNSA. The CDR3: CASSLVAGTGELFF. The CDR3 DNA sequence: TGTGCCAGCAGCTTAGTTGCAGGGACCGGGGAGCTGTTTTTT.

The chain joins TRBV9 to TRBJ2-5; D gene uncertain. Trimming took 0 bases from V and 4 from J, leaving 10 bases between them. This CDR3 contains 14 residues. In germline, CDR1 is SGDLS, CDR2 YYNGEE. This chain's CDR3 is CASSVGKGRETQYF. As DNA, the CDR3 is TGTGCCAGCAGCGTAGGGAAGGGTAGAGAGACCCAGTACTTC.

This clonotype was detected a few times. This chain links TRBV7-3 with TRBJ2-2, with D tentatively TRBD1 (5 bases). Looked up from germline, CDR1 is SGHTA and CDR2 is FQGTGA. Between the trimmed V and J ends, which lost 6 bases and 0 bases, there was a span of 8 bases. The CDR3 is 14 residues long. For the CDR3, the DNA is TGTGCCAGCAGTGAGGACACGAACACCGGGGAGCTGTTTTTT. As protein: CASSEDTNTGELFF. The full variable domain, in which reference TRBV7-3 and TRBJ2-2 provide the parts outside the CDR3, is GAGVSQTPSNKVTEKGKYVELRCDPISGHTALYWYRQSLGQGPEFLIYFQGTGAADDSGLPNDRFFAVRPEGSVSTLKIQRTERGDSAVYLCASSEDTNTGELFFGEGSRLTVL.

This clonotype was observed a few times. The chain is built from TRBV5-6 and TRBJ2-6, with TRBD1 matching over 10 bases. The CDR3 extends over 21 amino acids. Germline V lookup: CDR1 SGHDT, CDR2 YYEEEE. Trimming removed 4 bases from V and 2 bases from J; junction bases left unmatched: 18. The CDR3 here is CASSPSGIPGQGSPGANVLTF. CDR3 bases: TGTGCCAGCAGCCCCTCCGGAATCCCGGGACAGGGGTCCCCTGGGGCCAACGTCCTGACTTTC.

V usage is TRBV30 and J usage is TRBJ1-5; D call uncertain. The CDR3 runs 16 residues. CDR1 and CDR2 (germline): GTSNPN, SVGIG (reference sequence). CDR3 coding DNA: TGTGTTAGAGGAACTCCGCTTTTCGATAGCAATCAGCCCCAGCATTTT. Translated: CVRGTPLFDSNQPQHF.

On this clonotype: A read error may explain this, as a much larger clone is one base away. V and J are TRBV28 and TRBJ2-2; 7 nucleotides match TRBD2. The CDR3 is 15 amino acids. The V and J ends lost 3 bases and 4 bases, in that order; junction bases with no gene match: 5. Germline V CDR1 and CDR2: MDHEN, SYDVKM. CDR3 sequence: CASSFPSGITGELFF. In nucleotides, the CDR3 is TGTGCCAGCAGTTTTCCTAGCGGTATCACCGGGGAGCTGTTTTTT.